This TCR beta chain was documented in a study of technical replicates of blood from a handful of donors. Germline CDR1 LNHDA, CDR2 SQIVND (reference sequence). V lost 6 bases and J 3 bases, leaving 15 bases between the germline ends. The CDR3 contains 14 residues. Profiled with immunoSEQ multiplex PCR; TCRdb holds only in-frame clones, not every one. The sample lists about 75,000 clones; around 97% were seen once. This clone was counted a single time. The source material was T cells isolated from PBMCs. The chain is built from TRBV19 and TRBJ2-7; TRBD1 might be the D (6 bases). The receptor was derived from a human donor in good health. CDR3 amino acids: CASSEGGSVYEQYF. CDR3 sequence (DNA): TGTGCCAGTAGCGAAGGGGGATCGGTCTACGAGCAGTACTTC.